This T cell receptor beta chain was retrieved from a study of blood T cell repertoires in COVID-19. On the study more broadly: Material from acute and convalescent COVID-19 was sourced from the United States, Italy and Spain.

As regards this clone: Other DNA sequences in this specimen translate into the identical CDR3.

TCRdb's copy holds only in-frame clones and misses some; the assay was immunoSEQ multiplex PCR. The profile shows approximately 100,000 clones, more than 75% of them singletons. The receptor was isolated from a man aged 55 to 69 with acute or convalescent COVID-19. The sample comprised peripheral blood.

The CDR3 sequence is CASSYEGRLTEAFF. The CDR3 DNA follows: TGTGCCAGCAGTTACGAGGGTAGGTTGACTGAAGCTTTCTTT. The V and J genes are TRBV6-5 and TRBJ1-1, with D hard to call. V lost 2 bases to trimming and J lost 5 bases, with 12 bases between them. This CDR3 comprises 14 residues. The V gene's germline CDR1 is MNHEY and CDR2 SVGAGI.